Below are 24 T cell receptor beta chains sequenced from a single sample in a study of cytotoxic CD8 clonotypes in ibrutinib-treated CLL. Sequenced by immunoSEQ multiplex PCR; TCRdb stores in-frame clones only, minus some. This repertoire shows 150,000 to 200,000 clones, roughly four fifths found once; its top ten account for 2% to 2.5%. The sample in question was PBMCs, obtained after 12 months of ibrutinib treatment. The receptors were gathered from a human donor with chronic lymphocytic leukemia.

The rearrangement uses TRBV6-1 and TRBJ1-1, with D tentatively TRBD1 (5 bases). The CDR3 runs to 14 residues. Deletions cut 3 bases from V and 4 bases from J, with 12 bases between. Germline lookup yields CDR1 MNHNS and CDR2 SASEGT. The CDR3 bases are TGTGCCAGCAGTGAGCCGGGGGGGGTCACTGAAGCTTTCTTT. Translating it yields CASSEPGGVTEAFF.

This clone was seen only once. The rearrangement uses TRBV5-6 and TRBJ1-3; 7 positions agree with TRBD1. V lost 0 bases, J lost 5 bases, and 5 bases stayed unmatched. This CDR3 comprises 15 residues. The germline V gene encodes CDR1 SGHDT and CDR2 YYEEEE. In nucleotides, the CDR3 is TGTGCCAGCAGCTTGGACAGGGGAAATCGAAACACCATATATTTT. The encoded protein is CASSLDRGNRNTIYF. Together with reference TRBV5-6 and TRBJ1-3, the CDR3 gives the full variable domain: DAGVTQSPTHLIKTRGQQVTLRCSPKSGHDTVSWYQQALGQGPQFIFQYYEEEERQRGNFPDRFSGHQFPNYSSELNVNALLLGDSALYLCASSLDRGNRNTIYFGEGSWLTVV.

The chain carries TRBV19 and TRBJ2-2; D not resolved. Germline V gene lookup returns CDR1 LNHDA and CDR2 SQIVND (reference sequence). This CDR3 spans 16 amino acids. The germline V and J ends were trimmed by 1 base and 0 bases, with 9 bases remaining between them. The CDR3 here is CASSIVGRPNTGELFF. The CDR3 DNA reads TGTGCCAGTAGTATAGTTGGCAGGCCGAACACCGGGGAGCTGTTTTTT.

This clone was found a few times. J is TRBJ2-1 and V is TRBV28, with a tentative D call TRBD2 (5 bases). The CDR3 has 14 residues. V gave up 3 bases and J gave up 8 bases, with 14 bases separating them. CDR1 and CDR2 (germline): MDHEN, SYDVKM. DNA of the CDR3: TGTGCCAGCAGTTTCAGTGGCTCGGACTATGAGCAGTTCTTC. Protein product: CASSFSGSDYEQFF. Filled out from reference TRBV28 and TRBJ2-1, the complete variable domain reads DVKVTQSSRYLVKRTGEKVFLECVQDMDHENMFWYRQDPGLGLRLIYFSYDVKMKEKGDIPEGYSVSREKKERFSLILESASTNQTSMYLCASSFSGSDYEQFFGPGTRLTVL.

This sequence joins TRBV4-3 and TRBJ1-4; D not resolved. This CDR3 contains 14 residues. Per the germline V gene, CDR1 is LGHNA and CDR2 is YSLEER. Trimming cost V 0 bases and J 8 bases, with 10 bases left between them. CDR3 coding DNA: TGCGCCAGCAGCCAAGAAGGTCGTAGGGAAAAACTGTTTTTT. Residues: CASSQEGRREKLFF.

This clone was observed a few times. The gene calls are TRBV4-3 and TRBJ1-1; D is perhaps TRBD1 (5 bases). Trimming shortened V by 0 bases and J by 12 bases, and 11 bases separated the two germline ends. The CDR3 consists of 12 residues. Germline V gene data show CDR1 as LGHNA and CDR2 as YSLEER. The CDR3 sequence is CASSQEDKSPFF. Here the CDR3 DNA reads TGCGCCAGCAGCCAAGAGGACAAGTCTCCTTTCTTT.

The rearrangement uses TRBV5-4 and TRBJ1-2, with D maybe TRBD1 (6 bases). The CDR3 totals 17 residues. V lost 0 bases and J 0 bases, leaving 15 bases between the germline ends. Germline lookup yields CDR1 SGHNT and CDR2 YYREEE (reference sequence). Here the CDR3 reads CASSLASGGEANYGYTF. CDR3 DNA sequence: TGTGCCAGCAGCTTGGCCAGCGGGGGCGAAGCTAACTATGGCTACACCTTC.

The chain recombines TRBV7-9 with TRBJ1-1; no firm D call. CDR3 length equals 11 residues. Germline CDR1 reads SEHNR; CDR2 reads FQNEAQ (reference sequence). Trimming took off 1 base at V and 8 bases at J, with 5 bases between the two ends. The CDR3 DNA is TGTGCCAGCAGCTTAGTTATGGAAGCTTTCTTT. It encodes CASSLVMEAFF. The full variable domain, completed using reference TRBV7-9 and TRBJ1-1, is DTGVSQNPRHKITKRGQNVTFRCDPISEHNRLYWYRQTLGQGPEFLTYFQNEAQLEKSRLLSDRFSAERPKGSFSTLEIQRTEQGDSAMYLCASSLVMEAFFGQGTRLTVV.

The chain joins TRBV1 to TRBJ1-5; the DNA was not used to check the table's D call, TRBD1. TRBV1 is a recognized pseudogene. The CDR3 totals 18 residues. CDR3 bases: TGCACCAGCAGCCAAGATATAGATGGTGGACATAGCAATCAGCCCCAGCATTTT. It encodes CTSSQDIDGGHSNQPQHF.

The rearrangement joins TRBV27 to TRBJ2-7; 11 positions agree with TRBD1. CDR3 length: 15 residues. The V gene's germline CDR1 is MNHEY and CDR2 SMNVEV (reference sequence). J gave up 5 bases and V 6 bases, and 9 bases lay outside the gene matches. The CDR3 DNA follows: TGTGCCAGCAGGGACGCCGGGACAGGGGGTAACGAGCAGTACTTC. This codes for CASRDAGTGGNEQYF.

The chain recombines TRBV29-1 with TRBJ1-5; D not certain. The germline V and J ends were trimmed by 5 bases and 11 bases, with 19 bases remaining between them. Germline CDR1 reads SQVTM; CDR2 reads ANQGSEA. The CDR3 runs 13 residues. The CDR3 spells CSVSSTGEGSQHF. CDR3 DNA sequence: TGCAGCGTTAGTAGCACCGGGGAAGGGTCCCAGCATTTT. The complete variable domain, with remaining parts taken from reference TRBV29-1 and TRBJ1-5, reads SAVISQKPSRDICQRGTSLTIQCQVDSQVTMMFWYRQQPGQSLTLIATANQGSEATYESGFVIDKFPISRPNLTFSTLTVSNMSPEDSSIYLCSVSSTGEGSQHFGDGTRLSIL.

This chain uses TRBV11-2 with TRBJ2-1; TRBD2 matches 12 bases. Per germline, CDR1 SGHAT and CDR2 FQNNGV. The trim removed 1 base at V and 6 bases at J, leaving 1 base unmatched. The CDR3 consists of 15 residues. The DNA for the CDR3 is TGTGCCAGCAGCTTAGGGACTAGCGGGATCAATGAGCAGTTCTTC. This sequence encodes CASSLGTSGINEQFF.

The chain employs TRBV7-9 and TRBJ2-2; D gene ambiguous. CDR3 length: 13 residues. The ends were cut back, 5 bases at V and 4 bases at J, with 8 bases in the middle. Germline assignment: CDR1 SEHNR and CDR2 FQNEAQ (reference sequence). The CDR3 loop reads CASSHGPTGELFF. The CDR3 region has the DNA TGTGCCAGCAGCCATGGTCCCACCGGGGAGCTGTTTTTT.

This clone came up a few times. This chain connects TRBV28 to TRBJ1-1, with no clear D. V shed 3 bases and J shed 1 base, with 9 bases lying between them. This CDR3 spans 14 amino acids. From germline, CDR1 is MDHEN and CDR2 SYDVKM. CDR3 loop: CASSLEPRNTEAFF. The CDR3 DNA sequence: TGTGCCAGCAGTTTGGAGCCAAGGAACACTGAAGCTTTCTTT.

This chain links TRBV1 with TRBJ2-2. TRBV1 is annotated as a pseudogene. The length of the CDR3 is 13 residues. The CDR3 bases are TGCACCAGCGGACGGTCGAACACCGGGGAGCTGTTTTTT. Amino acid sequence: CTSGRSNTGELFF.

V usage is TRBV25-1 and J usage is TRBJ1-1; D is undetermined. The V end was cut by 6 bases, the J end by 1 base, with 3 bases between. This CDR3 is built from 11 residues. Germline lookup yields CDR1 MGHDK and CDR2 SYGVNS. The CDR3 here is CASSRNTEAFF. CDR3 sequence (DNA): TGTGCCAGCAGCAGGAACACTGAAGCTTTCTTT. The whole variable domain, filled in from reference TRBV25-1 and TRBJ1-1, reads EADIYQTPRYLVIGTGKKITLECSQTMGHDKMYWYQQDPGMELHLIHYSYGVNSTEKGDLSSESTVSRIRTEHFPLTLESARPSHTSQYLCASSRNTEAFFGQGTRLTVV.

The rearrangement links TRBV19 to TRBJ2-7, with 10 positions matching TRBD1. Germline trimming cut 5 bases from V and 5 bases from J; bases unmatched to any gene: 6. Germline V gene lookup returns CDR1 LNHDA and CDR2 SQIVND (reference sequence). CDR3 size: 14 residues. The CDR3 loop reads CASSWGQGLNEQYF. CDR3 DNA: TGTGCCAGTAGTTGGGGACAGGGGCTTAACGAGCAGTACTTC.

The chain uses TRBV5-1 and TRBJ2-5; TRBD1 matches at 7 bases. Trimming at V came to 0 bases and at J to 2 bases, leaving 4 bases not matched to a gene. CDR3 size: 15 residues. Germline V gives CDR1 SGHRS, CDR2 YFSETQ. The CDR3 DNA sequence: TGCGCCAGCAGCTTGGCCACAGGGGTTCAAGAGACCCAGTACTTC. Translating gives CASSLATGVQETQYF. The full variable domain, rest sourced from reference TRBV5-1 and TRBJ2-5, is KAGVTQTPRYLIKTRGQQVTLSCSPISGHRSVSWYQQTPGQGLQFLFEYFSETQRNKGNFPGRFSGRQFSNSRSEMNVSTLELGDSALYLCASSLATGVQETQYFGPGTRLLVL.

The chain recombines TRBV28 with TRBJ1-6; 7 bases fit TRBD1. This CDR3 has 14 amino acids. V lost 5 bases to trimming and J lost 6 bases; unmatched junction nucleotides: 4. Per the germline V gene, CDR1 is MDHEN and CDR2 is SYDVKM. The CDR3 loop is CASSAHRGNSPLHF. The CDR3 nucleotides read TGTGCCAGCAGTGCGCACAGGGGTAATTCACCCCTCCACTTT.

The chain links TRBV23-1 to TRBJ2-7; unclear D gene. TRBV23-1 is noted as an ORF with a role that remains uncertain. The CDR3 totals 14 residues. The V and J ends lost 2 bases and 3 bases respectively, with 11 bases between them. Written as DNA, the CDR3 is TGCGCCAGCAGTCAAGGCTACCCTGACTACGAGCAGTACTTC. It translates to CASSQGYPDYEQYF.

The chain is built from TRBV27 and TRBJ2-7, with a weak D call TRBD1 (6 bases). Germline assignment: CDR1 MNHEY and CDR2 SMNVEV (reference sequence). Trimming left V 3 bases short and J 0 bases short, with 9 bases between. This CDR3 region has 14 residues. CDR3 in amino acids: CASSFRQDSYEQYF. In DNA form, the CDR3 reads TGTGCCAGCAGTTTTAGACAGGACTCCTACGAGCAGTACTTC.

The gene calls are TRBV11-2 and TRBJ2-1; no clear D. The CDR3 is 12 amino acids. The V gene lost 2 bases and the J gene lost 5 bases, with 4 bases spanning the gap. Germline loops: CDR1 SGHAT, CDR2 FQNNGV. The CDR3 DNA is TGTGCCAGCAGCTTAAACAACAATGAGCAGTTCTTC. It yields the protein CASSLNNNEQFF.

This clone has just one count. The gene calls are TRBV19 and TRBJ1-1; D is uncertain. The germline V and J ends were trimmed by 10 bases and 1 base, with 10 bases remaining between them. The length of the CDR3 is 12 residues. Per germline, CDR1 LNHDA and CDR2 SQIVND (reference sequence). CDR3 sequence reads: CATRSWNTEAFF. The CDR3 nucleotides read TGTGCCACCAGAAGCTGGAACACTGAAGCTTTCTTT. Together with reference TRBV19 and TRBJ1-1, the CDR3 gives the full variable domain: DGGITQSPKYLFRKEGQNVTLSCEQNLNHDAMYWYRQDPGQGLRLIYYSQIVNDFQKGDIAEGYSVSREKKESFPLTVTSAQKNPTAFYLCATRSWNTEAFFGQGTRLTVV.

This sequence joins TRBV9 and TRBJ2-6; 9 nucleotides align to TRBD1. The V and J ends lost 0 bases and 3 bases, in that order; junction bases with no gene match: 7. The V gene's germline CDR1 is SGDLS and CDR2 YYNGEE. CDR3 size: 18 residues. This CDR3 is CASSVALGQGYGANVLTF. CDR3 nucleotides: TGTGCCAGCAGCGTAGCTTTGGGACAGGGTTATGGGGCCAACGTCCTGACTTTC.